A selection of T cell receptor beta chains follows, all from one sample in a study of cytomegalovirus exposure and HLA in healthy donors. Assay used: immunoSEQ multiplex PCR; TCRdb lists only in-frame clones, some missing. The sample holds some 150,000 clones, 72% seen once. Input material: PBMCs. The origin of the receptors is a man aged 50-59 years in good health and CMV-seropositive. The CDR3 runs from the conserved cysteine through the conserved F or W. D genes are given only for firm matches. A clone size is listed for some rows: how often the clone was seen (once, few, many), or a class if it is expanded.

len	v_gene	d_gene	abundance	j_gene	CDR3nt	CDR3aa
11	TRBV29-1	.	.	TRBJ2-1	TGCAGCGTTGAGGGGAGAAATGAGCAGTTCTTC	CSVEGRNEQFF
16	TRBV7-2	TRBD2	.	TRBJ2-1	TGTGCCAGCTCTAGCGGGAGTGGTGTATCCTACAATGAGCAGTTCTTC	CASSSGSGVSYNEQFF
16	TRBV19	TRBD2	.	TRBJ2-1	TGTGCCAGTAGGAATCGGGGGGGGGCTCGAGACAATGAGCAGTTCTTC	CASRNRGGARDNEQFF
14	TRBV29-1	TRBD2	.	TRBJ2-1	TGCAGCGTCCCGACTAGCGGGAGGTACAATGAGCAGTTCTTC	CSVPTSGRYNEQFF
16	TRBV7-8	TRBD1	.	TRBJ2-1	TGTGCCAGCAGCTCGGGACAGGCTAGGGCCTACAATGAGCAGTTCTTC	CASSSGQARAYNEQFF
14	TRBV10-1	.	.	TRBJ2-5	TGCGCCAGCAGTGACGACAGATACCAAGAGACCCAGTACTTC	CASSDDRYQETQYF
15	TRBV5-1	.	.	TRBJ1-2	TGCGCCAGCAGCTTAGCTGGTTCGGGACTGAGCGGCTACACCTTC	CASSLAGSGLSGYTF
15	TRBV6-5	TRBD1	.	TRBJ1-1	TGTGCCAGCAGTTATTCGGGACAGGGGGCAACTGAAGCTTTCTTT	CASSYSGQGATEAFF
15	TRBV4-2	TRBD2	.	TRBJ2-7	TGTGCCAGCAGCCAAGAGAATAGCGGGGACGGTTTTGAGTACTTC	CASSQENSGDGFEYF
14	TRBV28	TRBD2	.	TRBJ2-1	TGTGCCAGCAGGTTTAGCGGGTTGGGGCGTGAGCAGTTCTTC	CASRFSGLGREQFF
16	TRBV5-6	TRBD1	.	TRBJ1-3	TGTGCCAGCAGCTTCGCGGACAGGCCCTCTGGAAACACCATATATTTT	CASSFADRPSGNTIYF
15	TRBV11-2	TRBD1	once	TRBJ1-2	TGTGCCAGCAGCTTTTTTTGGACAGGGAACTATGGCTACACCTTC	CASSFFWTGNYGYTF
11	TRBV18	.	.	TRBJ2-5	TGTGCCAGCTCACGAGCGGAGACCCAGTACTTC	CASSRAETQYF
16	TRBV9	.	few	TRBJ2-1	TGTGCCAGCAGCGTCCGCCCGTCGGGACTGAACAATGAGCAGTTCTTC	CASSVRPSGLNNEQFF
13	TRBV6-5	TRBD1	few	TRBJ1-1	TGTGCCAGCAGTGTCCGGGACAGCTATGAAGCTTTCTTT	CASSVRDSYEAFF
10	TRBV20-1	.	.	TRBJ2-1	TGCAGTGCCCTAAGTGGTGAGCAGTTCTTC	CSALSGEQFF
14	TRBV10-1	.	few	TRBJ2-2	TGCGCCAGCAGGGAAGTGACAGGCACCGGGGAGCTGTTTTTT	CASREVTGTGELFF
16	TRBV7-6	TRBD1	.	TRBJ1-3	TGTGCCAGCAGCTTAGGAGGACAGGGGACCCCGCGGACCATATATTTT	CASSLGGQGTPRTIYF
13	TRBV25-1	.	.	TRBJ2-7	TGTGCCAGTTCGCGGGGAAACTCCTACGAGCAGTACTTC	CASSRGNSYEQYF
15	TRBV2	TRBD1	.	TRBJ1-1	TGTGCCAGCAGTGAAGAGGACAGGGGGAACACTGAAGCTTTCTTT	CASSEEDRGNTEAFF
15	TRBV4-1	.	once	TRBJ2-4	TGCGCCAGCAGCCAAGGGTTGGGCGAAACAAACATTCAGTACTTC	CASSQGLGETNIQYF
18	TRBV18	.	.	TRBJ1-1	TGTGCCAGCTCACCACCGGTTGGGGGGAGGCTACTGGACACTGAAGCTTTCTTT	CASSPPVGGRLLDTEAFF
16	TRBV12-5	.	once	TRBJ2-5	TGTGCTAGTGGTTGGGGAATGACAGCTATCCAAGAGACCCAGTACTTC	CASGWGMTAIQETQYF
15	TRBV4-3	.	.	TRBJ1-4	TGCGCCAGCAGCCAAGATCGGAGGAACCCTGAAAAACTGTTTTTT	CASSQDRRNPEKLFF
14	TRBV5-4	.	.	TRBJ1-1	TGTGCCAGCAGCGCCACGGGGGGGTTCACTGAAGCTTTCTTT	CASSATGGFTEAFF
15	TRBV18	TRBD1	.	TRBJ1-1	TGTGCCAGCTCACCCTATGGACAGGGGAACACTGAAGCTTTCTTT	CASSPYGQGNTEAFF
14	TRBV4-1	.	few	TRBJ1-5	TGCGCCAGCAGCCAGGAGACAGTGTGGGAACCCCAGCATTTT	CASSQETVWEPQHF
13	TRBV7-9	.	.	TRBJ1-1	TGTGCCAGCAGTCTACAGGGAAACACTGAAGCTTTCTTT	CASSLQGNTEAFF
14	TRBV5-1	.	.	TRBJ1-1	TGCGCCAGTATGCGCGGCCAGTTGAACACTGAAGCTTTCTTT	CASMRGQLNTEAFF
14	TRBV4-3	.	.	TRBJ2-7	TGCGCCAGCAGCAAAGAGACAGCCTCCTACGAGCAGTACTTC	CASSKETASYEQYF
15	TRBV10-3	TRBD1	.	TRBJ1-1	TGTGCCATCAGGACCCGGGACAGCCTGAACACTGAAGCTTTCTTT	CAIRTRDSLNTEAFF
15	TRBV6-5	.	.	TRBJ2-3	TGTGCCAGCAGTTTCTCCTCACTAAGCACAGATACGCAGTATTTT	CASSFSSLSTDTQYF
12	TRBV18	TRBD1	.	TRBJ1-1	TGTGCCAGCTCACTGGACAGGGGGAAAGCTTTCTTT	CASSLDRGKAFF
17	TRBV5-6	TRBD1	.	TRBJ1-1	TGTGCCAGCAGCTTGGTCCTGTGGGACAGTGGGGGCACTGAAGCTTTCTTT	CASSLVLWDSGGTEAFF
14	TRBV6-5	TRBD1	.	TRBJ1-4	TGTGCCAGCAGTTCCCACAGGGGGGATGAAAAACTGTTTTTT	CASSSHRGDEKLFF
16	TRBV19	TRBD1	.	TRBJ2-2	TGTGCCAGTAGTATTGATCAGGGGGCGTACACCGGGGAGCTGTTTTTT	CASSIDQGAYTGELFF